The 29 T cell receptor beta chains reported below all come from one sample, sequenced in a study of ipilimumab plus nivolumab after autologous stem cell transplantation. TCRdb's table, derived via immunoSEQ multiplex PCR, lists solely in-frame clones and lacks some. The sample shows 9,500 to 10,000 clones, more than 60% of them seen only once. The specimen was PBMCs, collected in a trial of ipilimumab plus nivolumab as post-transplant consolidation. These receptors were collected from a female donor with multiple myeloma.

This chain connects TRBV5-1 to TRBJ2-1; TRBD1 matches 7 bases. The junction had 6 bases not matched to a gene; V was cut back by 0 bases and J by 0 bases. Germline V lookup: CDR1 SGHRS, CDR2 YFSETQ. The CDR3 is made up of 17 amino acids. CDR3: CASSLADRVSSYNEQFF. CDR3 DNA: TGCGCCAGCAGCTTGGCCGACAGGGTCAGCTCCTACAATGAGCAGTTCTTC.

Only a few counts were recorded for this clone. This rearrangement joins TRBV19 to TRBJ2-1, with 10 positions matching TRBD2. Germline-derived CDR1 and CDR2 are LNHDA and SQIVND (reference sequence). J was trimmed by 8 bases and V by 5 bases; bases with no gene match: 12. There are 16 residues in the CDR3. The CDR3 DNA is TGTGCCAGTAGTCCATCCAGCGGGAGGGCCGGAGATGAGCAGTTCTTC. This gives the protein CASSPSSGRAGDEQFF. Together with reference TRBV19 and TRBJ2-1, the CDR3 gives the full variable domain: DGGITQSPKYLFRKEGQNVTLSCEQNLNHDAMYWYRQDPGQGLRLIYYSQIVNDFQKGDIAEGYSVSREKKESFPLTVTSAQKNPTAFYLCASSPSSGRAGDEQFFGPGTRLTVL.

The chain couples TRBV27 to TRBJ2-5; 10 bases map to TRBD2. This CDR3 contains 15 residues. CDR1 is MNHEY, CDR2 SMNVEV, per germline (reference sequence). J was trimmed by 2 bases and V by 2 bases; bases with no gene match: 2. CDR3 residues: CASSLASGRQETQYF. DNA of the CDR3: TGTGCCAGCAGTTTAGCTAGCGGGAGACAAGAGACCCAGTACTTC.

The chain links TRBV7-2 to TRBJ1-1; D call uncertain. The CDR3 is made up of 14 amino acids. V gave up 2 bases and J gave up 4 bases, with 11 bases separating them. CDR1 SGHTA and CDR2 FQGNSA come from the germline V gene. This CDR3 reads CASSLISSLTEAFF. In DNA, the CDR3 is TGTGCCAGCAGCTTAATCTCCTCGCTCACTGAAGCTTTCTTT.

The CDR3 nucleotides read TGCGCCAGCAGCGATTCCAGGTTGTCCGGGGAGCTGTTTTTT. Protein: CASSDSRLSGELFF. The chain couples TRBV5-1 to TRBJ2-2; D remains unclear. The length of the CDR3 is 14 residues. CDR1 and CDR2 from the germline V gene are SGHRS and YFSETQ. The V end lost 4 bases, the J end lost 6 bases, and 13 bases lay between the germline ends.

This chain joins TRBV6-1 and TRBJ2-7; possibly TRBD1 for D (6 bases). The CDR3 has 17 residues. Germline V gene data show CDR1 as MNHNS and CDR2 as SASEGT. Trimming took off 1 base at V and 0 bases at J, with 16 bases between the two ends. CDR3 DNA sequence: TGTGCCAGCAGTGAAGGTCTCGCAGGGGCATACTCCTACGAGCAGTACTTC. Translation: CASSEGLAGAYSYEQYF.

The chain employs TRBV2 and TRBJ2-7, with 7 bases matching TRBD2. V lost 5 bases and J lost 2; bases outside the gene matches: 9. Germline values: CDR1 SNHLY, CDR2 FYNNEI. The CDR3 extends over 15 amino acids. CDR3 protein: CASSRGRAATYEQYF. CDR3 nucleotide sequence: TGTGCCAGCAGTCGAGGGAGGGCCGCCACCTACGAGCAGTACTTC.

The CDR3 DNA sequence: TGCGCCAGCAGCAGGCAGAGCTCCTACAATGAGCAGTTCTTC. Protein sequence: CASSRQSSYNEQFF. The rearrangement links TRBV5-1 to TRBJ2-1; D remains ambiguous. V shed 4 bases and J shed 0 bases, with 8 bases lying between them. The CDR3 spans 14 residues. The germline gives CDR1 SGHRS, CDR2 YFSETQ. Using reference TRBV5-1 and TRBJ2-1 for the parts outside the CDR3, the full variable domain is KAGVTQTPRYLIKTRGQQVTLSCSPISGHRSVSWYQQTPGQGLQFLFEYFSETQRNKGNFPGRFSGRQFSNSRSEMNVSTLELGDSALYLCASSRQSSYNEQFFGPGTRLTVL.

This clone was counted a few times. The rearrangement uses TRBV28 and TRBJ1-2; no clear D. The CDR3 contains 12 residues. CDR1 and CDR2 (germline): MDHEN, SYDVKM. Trimming removed 5 bases from V and 4 bases from J, with 8 bases in between. For the CDR3, the DNA is TGTGCCAGCAGTACCTACAGCTATGGCTACACCTTC. Amino acid sequence: CASSTYSYGYTF.

The chain recombines TRBV18 with TRBJ1-1; 11 bases fit TRBD1. Germline V gene data show CDR1 as KGHSH and CDR2 as LQKENI. V was pared by 3 bases and J by 4 bases, with 4 bases of the junction left unmatched. The CDR3 is made up of 15 amino acids. The CDR3 region is CASSPPGQGGTEAFF. The CDR3 DNA reads as TGTGCCAGCTCACCCCCGGGACAGGGGGGCACTGAAGCTTTCTTT.

The rearrangement uses TRBV9 and TRBJ1-4, with D hard to call. The CDR3 runs to 14 residues. Looked up from germline, CDR1 is SGDLS and CDR2 is YYNGEE. Trimming pared 4 bases from V and 8 bases from J, leaving 15 bases between. This CDR3 is CASSTTTVREKLFF. CDR3 DNA: TGTGCCAGCAGCACTACCACGGTGAGGGAAAAACTGTTTTTT.

This clone came up a few times. V usage is TRBV25-1 and J usage is TRBJ2-5, with 8 nucleotides matching TRBD1. CDR3 size: 13 residues. After removal of 4 bases from V and 5 bases from J, the junction contained 3 bases not matched to a gene. Per the germline V gene, CDR1 is MGHDK and CDR2 is SYGVNS. Here the CDR3 DNA reads TGTGCCAGCAGTGTCGACAGGGGCGAGACCCAGTACTTC. It specifies CASSVDRGETQYF.

This clone counts as medium-sized. This chain joins TRBV30 and TRBJ1-1, with D uncertain. Germline assignment: CDR1 GTSNPN and CDR2 SVGIG (reference sequence). This CDR3 comprises 12 residues. V lost 0 bases to trimming and J lost 8 bases, with 10 bases between them. The CDR3 loop reads CAWSVERNEAFF. CDR3 sequence (DNA): TGTGCCTGGAGTGTAGAAAGGAACGAAGCTTTCTTT.

The V and J genes are TRBV6-5 and TRBJ2-7, with 7 nucleotides matching TRBD1. Unmatched junction bases numbered 5, after V lost 4 bases and J lost 2 bases. Germline CDR1 MNHEY, CDR2 SVGAGI. The CDR3 sequence is 14 residues long. The CDR3 nucleotides read TGTGCCAGCAGTTTGGACAGGTTCCCCTACGAGCAGTACTTC. This sequence encodes CASSLDRFPYEQYF.

In this sample, this clone turned up once. The chain links TRBV6-5 to TRBJ1-2, with D possibly matching TRBD1 (5 bases). V was trimmed by 1 base and J by 8 bases, leaving 17 bases between them. This CDR3 contains 15 residues. Germline CDR1 MNHEY, CDR2 SVGAGI. The CDR3 here is CASSYLNPGAQGYTF. In DNA form, the CDR3 reads TGTGCCAGCAGTTACTTAAACCCCGGGGCGCAGGGCTACACCTTC.

This chain connects TRBV11-2 to TRBJ2-1; TRBD2 matches 8 bases. The J segment lost 6 bases and the V segment lost 8 bases, leaving 12 bases of the junction unmatched. This CDR3 has 15 residues. Germline CDR1 and CDR2: SGHAT and FQNNGV. Written as DNA, the CDR3 is TGTGCCAGCGCGAACCCGGGACTAGTCAGCAATGAGCAGTTCTTC. Translated: CASANPGLVSNEQFF.

This sequence joins TRBV5-1 and TRBJ2-7; 11 bases agree with TRBD1. The CDR3 sequence is 15 residues long. Germline loops: CDR1 SGHRS, CDR2 YFSETQ. V shed 4 bases, J shed 5 bases, and the junction held 8 bases outside the gene matches. This CDR3 is CASSPPGTGGDEQYF. The CDR3 region has the DNA TGCGCCAGCAGCCCACCCGGGACAGGGGGAGACGAGCAGTACTTC.

V usage is TRBV7-9 and J usage is TRBJ1-1, with 7 nucleotides matching TRBD1. V was pared by 6 bases and J by 2 bases, with 9 bases of the junction left unmatched. The CDR3 extends over 15 amino acids. Germline CDR1 is SEHNR and CDR2 is FQNEAQ (reference sequence). This CDR3 is CASRTGTVGNTEAFF. The CDR3 bases are TGTGCCAGCAGGACTGGGACAGTAGGAAACACTGAAGCTTTCTTT.

The rearrangement uses TRBV11-2 and TRBJ2-7; 9 nucleotides line up with TRBD1. CDR3 length equals 16 residues. CDR1 is SGHAT and CDR2 is FQNNGV in the germline V gene. Trimming took 5 bases from V and 3 from J; bases not matched to a gene: 11. The CDR3 DNA sequence: TGTGCCAGCAGCCGATTACAGGGGGCTTCCGGCTACGAGCAGTACTTC. Translating gives CASSRLQGASGYEQYF. The complete variable domain, with remaining parts taken from reference TRBV11-2 and TRBJ2-7, reads EAGVAQSPRYKIIEKRQSVAFWCNPISGHATLYWYQQILGQGPKLLIQFQNNGVVDDSQLPKDRFSAERLKGVDSTLKIQPAKLEDSAVYLCASSRLQGASGYEQYFGPGTRLTVT.

A remark on this clone: A far larger clone is one nucleotide away, so this likely arose from a read error. V usage is TRBV7-3 and J usage is TRBJ1-3; no clear D gene. The CDR3 loop spans 16 amino acids. Germline values: CDR1 SGHTA, CDR2 FQGTGA. The CDR3 protein is CASSLTGGNSGNTICF. The CDR3 DNA reads TGTGCCAGCAGCTTAACCGGAGGGAACTCTGGAAACACCATATGTTTT.

This chain connects TRBV4-2 to TRBJ2-1; D is unclear. The V gene's germline CDR1 is LGHNA and CDR2 YNFKEQ. The CDR3 runs to 13 residues. Deletions cut 4 bases from V and 6 bases from J, with 10 bases between. CDR3 DNA: TGTGCCAGCAGCCTTAGCCTCGGCAATGAGCAGTTCTTC. Its protein is CASSLSLGNEQFF.

The V and J genes are TRBV6-9 and TRBJ2-5, with D hard to call. There are 12 residues in the CDR3. CDR1 and CDR2 (germline): MNHGY, SVAAGI. The germline V and J ends were trimmed by 0 bases and 5 bases, with 4 bases remaining between them. CDR3 coding DNA: TGTGCCAGCAGTTATTCTTTGGAGACCCAGTACTTC. Protein product: CASSYSLETQYF.

The chain has TRBV27 and TRBJ1-5; D remains unclear. Trimming took off 5 bases at V and 6 bases at J, with 8 bases between the two ends. CDR1 MNHEY and CDR2 SMNVEV come from the germline V gene (reference sequence). The CDR3 covers 12 residues. The DNA for the CDR3 is TGTGCCAGCAGTCCGGCCGGTCAGCCCCAGCATTTT. It is translated as CASSPAGQPQHF.

The gene calls are TRBV30 and TRBJ2-2, with D unresolved. V was shortened by 5 bases and J by 0 bases, with 13 bases between the two germline ends. CDR1 GTSNPN and CDR2 SVGIG come from the germline V gene (reference sequence). CDR3 length: 15 amino acids. CDR3 protein: CAWETGISNTGELFF. Here the CDR3 DNA reads TGTGCCTGGGAGACTGGGATCTCGAACACCGGGGAGCTGTTTTTT.

The chain carries TRBV5-4 and TRBJ2-2; no reliable D call. This CDR3 is built from 14 residues. V lost 1 base, J lost 5 bases, and 9 bases lay in between. CDR1 is SGHNT, CDR2 YYREEE, per germline (reference sequence). CDR3 loop: CASSLPSGTGELFF. In DNA, the CDR3 is TGTGCCAGCAGCTTGCCCTCAGGTACCGGGGAGCTGTTTTTT.

This rearrangement joins TRBV28 to TRBJ1-5, with D possibly matching TRBD1 (5 bases). CDR3 length: 18 amino acids. Looked up from germline, CDR1 is MDHEN and CDR2 is SYDVKM. V was clipped by 1 base and J by 1 base, with 17 bases between them. The CDR3 DNA reads as TGTGCCAGCAGTTTATACTGGGTCGGGGACGGAAGCAATCAGCCCCAGCATTTT. Protein sequence: CASSLYWVGDGSNQPQHF. The full variable domain, with the rest looked up from reference TRBV28 and TRBJ1-5, is DVKVTQSSRYLVKRTGEKVFLECVQDMDHENMFWYRQDPGLGLRLIYFSYDVKMKEKGDIPEGYSVSREKKERFSLILESASTNQTSMYLCASSLYWVGDGSNQPQHFGDGTRLSIL.

This chain links TRBV5-6 with TRBJ1-2; D perhaps matches TRBD1 (5 bases). The CDR3 contains 17 residues. The germline gives CDR1 SGHDT, CDR2 YYEEEE. V dropped 3 bases and J dropped 6 bases, with 24 bases sitting between them. DNA for the CDR3: TGTGCCAGCAGCTGGGGGGATGGCAGGTTTGAAGTGGATGGCTACACCTTC. This codes for CASSWGDGRFEVDGYTF.

The chain couples TRBV28 to TRBJ1-2; 7 positions agree with TRBD1. The CDR3 loop spans 15 amino acids. Trimming cost V 5 bases and J 4 bases; bases outside gene matches: 10. Germline V gene data show CDR1 as MDHEN and CDR2 as SYDVKM. The CDR3 DNA is TGTGCCAGCAGTAACAGGGGCAACGCTTTCTATGGCTACACCTTC. This translates into CASSNRGNAFYGYTF.

The V call is TRBV4-3, the J call TRBJ1-4; D possibly corresponds to TRBD1 (5 bases). There are 17 residues in the CDR3. Trimming pared 0 bases from V and 2 bases from J, leaving 13 bases between. Germline CDR1 is LGHNA and CDR2 is YSLEER. The CDR3 DNA follows: TGCGCCAGCAGCCAAGATCCAGGCAGGGCCACTAATGAAAAACTGTTTTTT. Its protein product is CASSQDPGRATNEKLFF.